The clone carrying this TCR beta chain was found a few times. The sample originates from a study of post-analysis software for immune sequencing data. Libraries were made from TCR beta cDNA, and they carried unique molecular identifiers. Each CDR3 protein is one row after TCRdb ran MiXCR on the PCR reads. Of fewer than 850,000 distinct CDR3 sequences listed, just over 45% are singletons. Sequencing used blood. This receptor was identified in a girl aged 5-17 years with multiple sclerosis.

DNA for the CDR3: TGTGCCAGCAGCTTAGCCCCCGGGACAGGATCAGAGACCCAGTACTTC. Its protein is CASSLAPGTGSETQYF. The chain combines TRBV7-9 with TRBJ2-5; TRBD1 agrees at 8 bases. The CDR3 runs to 16 residues. Trimming took 0 bases from V and 4 from J; bases not matched to a gene: 7. Germline V CDR1 and CDR2: SEHNR, FQNEAQ (reference sequence).